Detailed here is one T cell receptor beta chain. Produced via immunoSEQ multiplex PCR; TCRdb's table is partial and in-frame only. Of under 300,000 clones listed, roughly 88% are singletons. V gave up 4 bases and J gave up 5 bases, with 9 bases separating them. The CDR3 covers 13 residues. Germline values: CDR1 ENHRY, CDR2 SYGVKD. The study drew participants aged roughly 18 to 89 years from approximately 23 US areas. The study assigned cohorts using participant-reported clinical history. The data derive from a study of blood T cell repertoires in COVID-19. Turning to the study itself: The analysed material was cDNA or gDNA that came from T cells, B-cell-depleted T cells, or PBMCs.

Sequencing input: PBMCs or T cells enriched from blood (not recorded which). This chain links TRBV10-3 with TRBJ2-1; D is possibly TRBD2 (5 bases). The receptor comes from a woman aged 50 to 60 who had recovered from COVID-19. The chain's CDR3 is CAISGGADNEQFF. DNA for the CDR3: TGTGCCATCAGTGGGGGAGCGGACAATGAGCAGTTCTTC.